This T cell receptor beta chain is from a study of T cell repertoires in cytomegalovirus infection. Trimming took 4 bases from V and 1 from J; bases not matched to a gene: 14. The germline CDR1 and CDR2 sequences are SGHNT and YYREEE (reference sequence). The CDR3 covers 18 residues. TCRdb re-derived calls from the reads in MiXCR, one entry per CDR3 protein. This sample has around 280,000 distinct CDR3 sequences, with around 13% found just once. This clonotype was recorded at least ten times. This receptor was obtained from a human donor in good health (CMV status not recorded). Some clones in this sample may be carry-over from other donors' samples. This rearrangement joins TRBV5-4 to TRBJ1-1, with 9 bases matching TRBD1. The sample consisted of PBMCs. The CDR3 region has the DNA TGTGCCAGCAGCGAATTTAAGGGACAGGGATTACCGAACACTGAAGCTTTCTTT. Translating gives CASSEFKGQGLPNTEAFF. Combining the CDR3 with reference TRBV5-4 and TRBJ1-1 gives the whole variable domain ETGVTQSPTHLIKTRGQQVTLRCSSQSGHNTVSWYQQALGQGPQFIFQYYREEENGRGNFPPRFSGLQFPNYSSELNVNALELDDSALYLCASSEFKGQGLPNTEAFFGQGTRLTVV.